This T cell receptor beta chain was sequenced during a study of shared clonotypes between healthy human individuals. Several immunoSEQ 96-well plates shared each subset's DNA, each plate a replicate. Sequencing used immunoSEQ multiplex PCR; TCRdb keeps in-frame clones, though not all of them. The sample has 2 million to 2.5 million clones; around 95% are singletons. Regarding this clone: The sample contains more than one DNA sequence encoding this CDR3.

V lost 5 bases to trimming and J lost 2 bases; unmatched junction nucleotides: 3. The CDR3 is 14 amino acids. Germline V gene data show CDR1 as MNHEY and CDR2 as SVGAGI. The chain is built from TRBV6-5 and TRBJ1-3; 7 nucleotides align to TRBD1. This sequence was found in a man in his late teens or twenties in good health. Sequenced input: naive CD4+ T cells sorted from blood. As to subset: CD45RA+ positively selected. The CDR3 nucleotides are TGTGCCAGCAGTCCTCAGGGGGCTGGAAACACCATATATTTT. Translating it yields CASSPQGAGNTIYF.